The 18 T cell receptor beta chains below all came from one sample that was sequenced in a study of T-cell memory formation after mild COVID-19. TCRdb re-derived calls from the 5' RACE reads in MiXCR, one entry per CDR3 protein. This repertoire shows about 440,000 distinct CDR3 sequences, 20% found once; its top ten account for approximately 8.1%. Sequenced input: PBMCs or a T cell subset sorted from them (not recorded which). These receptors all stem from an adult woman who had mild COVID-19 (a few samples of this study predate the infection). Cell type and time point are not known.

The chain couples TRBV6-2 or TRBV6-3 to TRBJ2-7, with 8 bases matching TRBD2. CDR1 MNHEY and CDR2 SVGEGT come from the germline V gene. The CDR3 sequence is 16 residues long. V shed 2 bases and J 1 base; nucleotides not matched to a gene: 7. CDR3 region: CASSYGGAGASYEQYF. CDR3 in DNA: TGTGCCAGCAGTTACGGGGGAGCGGGAGCATCCTACGAGCAGTACTTC.

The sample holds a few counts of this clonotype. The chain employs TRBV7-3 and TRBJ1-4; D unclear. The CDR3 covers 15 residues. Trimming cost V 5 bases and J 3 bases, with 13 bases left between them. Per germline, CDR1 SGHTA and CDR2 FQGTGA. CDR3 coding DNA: TGTGCCAGCAGCCCTGGCAGCTCGGCTAATGAAAAACTGTTTTTT. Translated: CASSPGSSANEKLFF.

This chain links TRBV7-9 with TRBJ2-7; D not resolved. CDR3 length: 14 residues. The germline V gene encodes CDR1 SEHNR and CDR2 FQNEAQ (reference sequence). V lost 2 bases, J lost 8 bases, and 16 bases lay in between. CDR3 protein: CASSLSGMVDKQYF. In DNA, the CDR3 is TGTGCCAGCAGCTTAAGTGGGATGGTTGATAAGCAGTACTTC. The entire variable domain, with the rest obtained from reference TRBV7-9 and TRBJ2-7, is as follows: DTGVSQNPRHKITKRGQNVTFRCDPISEHNRLYWYRQTLGQGPEFLTYFQNEAQLEKSRLLSDRFSAERPKGSFSTLEIQRTEQGDSAMYLCASSLSGMVDKQYFGPGTRLTVT.

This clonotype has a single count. For the CDR3, the DNA is TGTGCCAGCAGTGGGGGCCGTGGACAAGGCTACACCTTC. It is translated as CASSGGRGQGYTF. This chain joins TRBV27 and TRBJ1-2; possibly TRBD1 for D (6 bases). The V gene's germline CDR1 is MNHEY and CDR2 SMNVEV (reference sequence). This CDR3 has 13 amino acids. V dropped 5 bases and J dropped 8 bases, with 15 bases sitting between them.

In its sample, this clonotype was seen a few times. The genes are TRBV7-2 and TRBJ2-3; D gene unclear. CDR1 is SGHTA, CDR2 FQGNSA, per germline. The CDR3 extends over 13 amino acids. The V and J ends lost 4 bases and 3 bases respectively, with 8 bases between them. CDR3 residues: CASSSRRTDTQYF. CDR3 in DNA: TGTGCCAGCAGCTCCCGGCGGACAGATACGCAGTATTTT.

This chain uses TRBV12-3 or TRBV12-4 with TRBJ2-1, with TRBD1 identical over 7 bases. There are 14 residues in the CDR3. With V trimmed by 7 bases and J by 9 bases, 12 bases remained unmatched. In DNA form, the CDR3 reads TGTGCCAGCACTAGGGGGCGCTGGGTGGGTGAGCAGTTCTTC. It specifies CASTRGRWVGEQFF.

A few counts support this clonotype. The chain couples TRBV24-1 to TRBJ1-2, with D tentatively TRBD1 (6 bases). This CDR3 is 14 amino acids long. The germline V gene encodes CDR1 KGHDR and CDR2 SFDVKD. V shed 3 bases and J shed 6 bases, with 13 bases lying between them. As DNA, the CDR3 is TGTGCCACCAGTGATGCCGGACAGAAACATGGCTACACCTTC. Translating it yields CATSDAGQKHGYTF.

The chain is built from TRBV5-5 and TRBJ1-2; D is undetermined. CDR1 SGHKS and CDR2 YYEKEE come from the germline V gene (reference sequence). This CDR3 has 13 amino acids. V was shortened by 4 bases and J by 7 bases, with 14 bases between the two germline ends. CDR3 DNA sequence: TGTGCCAGCAGCCCCACCATATCGGCTGGCTACACCTTC. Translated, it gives CASSPTISAGYTF.

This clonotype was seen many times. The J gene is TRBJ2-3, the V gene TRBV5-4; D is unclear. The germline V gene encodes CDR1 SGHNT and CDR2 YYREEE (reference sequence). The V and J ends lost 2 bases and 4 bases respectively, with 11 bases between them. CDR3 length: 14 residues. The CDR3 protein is CASSFNWGADTQYF. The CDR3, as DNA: TGTGCCAGCAGCTTCAACTGGGGTGCAGATACGCAGTATTTT.

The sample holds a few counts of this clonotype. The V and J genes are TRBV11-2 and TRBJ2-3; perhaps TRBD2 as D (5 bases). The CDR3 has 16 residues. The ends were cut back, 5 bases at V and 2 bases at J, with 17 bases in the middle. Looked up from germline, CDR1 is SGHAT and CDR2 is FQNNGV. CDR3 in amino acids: CASSRAAGTYTDTQYF. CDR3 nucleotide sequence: TGTGCCAGCAGCCGGGCGGCGGGTACCTACACAGATACGCAGTATTTT.

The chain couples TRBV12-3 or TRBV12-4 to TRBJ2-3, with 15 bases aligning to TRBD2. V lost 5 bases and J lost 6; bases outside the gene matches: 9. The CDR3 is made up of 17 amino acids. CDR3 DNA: TGTGCCAGCAGTCTCCGGACTAGCGGGAGGGGGGGCGATACGCAGTATTTT. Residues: CASSLRTSGRGGDTQYF.

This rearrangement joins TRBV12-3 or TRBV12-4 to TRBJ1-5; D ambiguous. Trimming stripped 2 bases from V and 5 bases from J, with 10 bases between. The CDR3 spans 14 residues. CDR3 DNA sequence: TGTGCCAGCAGTTTAAGCTACAGTGATCAGCCCCAGCATTTT. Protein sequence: CASSLSYSDQPQHF.

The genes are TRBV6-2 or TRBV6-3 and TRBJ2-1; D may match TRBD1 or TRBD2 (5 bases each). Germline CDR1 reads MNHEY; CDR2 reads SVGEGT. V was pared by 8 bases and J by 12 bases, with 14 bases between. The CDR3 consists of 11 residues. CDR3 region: CASRGTNWQFF. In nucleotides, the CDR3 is TGTGCCAGCCGGGGCACGAACTGGCAGTTCTTC.

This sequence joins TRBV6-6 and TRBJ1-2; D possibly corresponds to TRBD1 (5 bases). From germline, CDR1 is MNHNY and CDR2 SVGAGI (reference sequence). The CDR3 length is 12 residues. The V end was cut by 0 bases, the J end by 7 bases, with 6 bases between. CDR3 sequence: CASSYSGAGYTF. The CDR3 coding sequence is TGTGCCAGCAGTTACTCAGGGGCTGGCTACACCTTC.

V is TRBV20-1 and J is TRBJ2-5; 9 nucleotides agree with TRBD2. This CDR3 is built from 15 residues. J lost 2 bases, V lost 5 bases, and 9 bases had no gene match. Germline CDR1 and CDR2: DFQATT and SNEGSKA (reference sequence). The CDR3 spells CSALRYLAGQETQYF. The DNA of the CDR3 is TGCAGTGCTCTTCGATACCTAGCGGGGCAAGAGACCCAGTACTTC.

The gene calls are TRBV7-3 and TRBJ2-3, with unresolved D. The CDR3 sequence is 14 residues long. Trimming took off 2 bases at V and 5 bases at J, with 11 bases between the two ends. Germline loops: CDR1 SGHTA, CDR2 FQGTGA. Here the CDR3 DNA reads TGTGCCAGCAGCTTATTTGTAGGGAAAGATACGCAGTATTTT. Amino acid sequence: CASSLFVGKDTQYF.

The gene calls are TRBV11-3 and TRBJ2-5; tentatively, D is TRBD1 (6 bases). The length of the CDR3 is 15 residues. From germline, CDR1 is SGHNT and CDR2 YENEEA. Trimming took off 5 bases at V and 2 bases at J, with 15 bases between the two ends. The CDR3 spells CASSAPQGHQETQYF. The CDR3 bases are TGTGCCAGCAGCGCTCCCCAGGGGCATCAAGAGACCCAGTACTTC.

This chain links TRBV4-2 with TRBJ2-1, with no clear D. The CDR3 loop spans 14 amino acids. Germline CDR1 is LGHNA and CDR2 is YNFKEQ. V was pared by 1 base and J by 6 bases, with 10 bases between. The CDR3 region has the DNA TGTGCCAGCAGCCAAGTTGGGAATCTCAATGAGCAGTTCTTC. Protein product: CASSQVGNLNEQFF.